The 20 T cell receptor beta chains below come from one sample, sequenced in a study of blood T cell repertoires in COVID-19. Only in-frame clones appear in the TCRdb table, and some are missing; sequencing was by immunoSEQ multiplex PCR. The sample has 55,000 to 65,000 clones, about 89% seen once; the top ten hold 14%. Sequencing was performed on peripheral blood. The receptors stem from a woman aged 55-69 years with active COVID-19.

The chain recombines TRBV6-6 with TRBJ1-6, with D unresolved. Between the trimmed V and J ends, which lost 2 bases and 9 bases, there was a span of 11 bases. The germline gives CDR1 MNHNY, CDR2 SVGAGI (reference sequence). The CDR3 is 14 residues long. The CDR3 reads CASSYRKEGSPLHF. Here the CDR3 DNA reads TGTGCCAGCAGTTACAGGAAAGAGGGTTCACCCCTCCACTTT.

Only one count was recorded for this clone. This chain links TRBV7-9 with TRBJ1-6; 10 bases line up with TRBD1. Germline CDR1 reads SEHNR; CDR2 reads FQNEAQ (reference sequence). The CDR3 has 16 residues. Trimming at V came to 5 bases and at J to 7 bases, leaving 8 bases not matched to a gene. The CDR3 DNA is TGTGCCAGCAGCCTCGACCCGGGACAGGGGAATTCACCCCTCCACTTT. Translated: CASSLDPGQGNSPLHF.

CDR3 loop: CASSPPTSGGLDEQFF. CDR3 nucleotides: TGTGCCAGCAGCCCACCGACTAGCGGGGGGCTGGATGAGCAGTTCTTC. The V call is TRBV5-6, the J call TRBJ2-1; the match to TRBD2 covers 13 bases. From germline, CDR1 is SGHDT and CDR2 YYEEEE. V lost 4 bases to trimming and J lost 8 bases; unmatched junction nucleotides: 9. This CDR3 contains 16 residues.

The chain couples TRBV5-1 to TRBJ2-7; TRBD1 matches at 8 bases. V was pared by 0 bases and J by 4 bases, with 6 bases of the junction left unmatched. Germline assignment: CDR1 SGHRS and CDR2 YFSETQ. The CDR3 sequence is 15 residues long. The CDR3 loop reads CASSLATGTGYEQYF. The CDR3 coding sequence is TGCGCCAGCAGCTTGGCGACCGGGACAGGTTACGAGCAGTACTTC.

The V call is TRBV3-1 (or the pseudogene TRBV3-2), the J call TRBJ2-7; tentatively, D is TRBD2 (5 bases). Trimming stripped 4 bases from V and 2 bases from J, with 12 bases between. The V gene's germline CDR1 is LGHDT and CDR2 YNNKEL (reference sequence). The CDR3 has 14 amino acids. The CDR3, as DNA: TGTGCCAGCAGCCCGGGAATCCGAACCTACGAGCAGTACTTC. This encodes CASSPGIRTYEQYF.

This chain joins TRBV3-1 (or the pseudogene TRBV3-2) and TRBJ2-3; 11 bases match TRBD2. Unmatched junction bases numbered 12, after V lost 5 bases and J lost 5 bases. The CDR3 loop spans 17 amino acids. Germline V gene lookup returns CDR1 LGHDT and CDR2 YNNKEL (reference sequence). The CDR3 DNA sequence: TGTGCCAGCAGCTCAGCGGGTAGCGGGGGGGCCGTAGATACGCAGTATTTT. Encoded protein: CASSSAGSGGAVDTQYF.

The chain carries TRBV5-4 and TRBJ2-7; TRBD1 matches at 8 bases. The CDR3 has 16 residues. Looked up from germline, CDR1 is SGHNT and CDR2 is YYREEE (reference sequence). V was pared by 0 bases and J by 2 bases, with 7 bases of the junction left unmatched. CDR3 sequence reads: CASSLGQGYPPYEQYF. The CDR3, as DNA: TGTGCCAGCAGCTTGGGACAGGGGTACCCGCCCTACGAGCAGTACTTC.

As DNA, the CDR3 is TGTGCCAGCAGTTTATCGGACACCGTCAACAATGAGCAGTTCTTC. It specifies CASSLSDTVNNEQFF. V usage is TRBV27 and J usage is TRBJ2-1; weak D call: TRBD1 (5 bases). Per germline, CDR1 MNHEY and CDR2 SMNVEV (reference sequence). V was pared by 0 bases and J by 5 bases, with 11 bases between. This CDR3 is built from 15 residues.

This clone occurred once. The chain employs TRBV11-2 and TRBJ1-1; D perhaps matches TRBD1 (5 bases). The CDR3 extends over 15 amino acids. Trimming stripped 3 bases from V and 0 bases from J, with 11 bases between. Germline V lookup: CDR1 SGHAT, CDR2 FQNNGV. The CDR3 sequence: CASSFQGWMNTEAFF. DNA of the CDR3: TGTGCCAGCAGCTTTCAGGGATGGATGAACACTGAAGCTTTCTTT.

The gene calls are TRBV7-3 and TRBJ2-3, with 11 nucleotides matching TRBD2. Germline V CDR1 and CDR2: SGHTA, FQGTGA. The CDR3 has 16 residues. J gave up 6 bases and V 5 bases, and 10 bases lay outside the gene matches. The CDR3 DNA follows: TGTGCCAGCAGCCCCGTTAGCGGGGGGGCCGTGGATACGCAGTATTTT. This translates into CASSPVSGGAVDTQYF.

The V and J genes are TRBV11-2 and TRBJ1-6; 11 nucleotides align to TRBD1. This CDR3 is 14 amino acids long. CDR1 is SGHAT and CDR2 is FQNNGV in the germline V gene. The J segment lost 10 bases and the V segment lost 4 bases, leaving 3 bases of the junction unmatched. The CDR3 region is CASSWTGGRSPLHF. The DNA of the CDR3 is TGTGCCAGCAGCTGGACAGGGGGCAGGTCACCCCTCCACTTT. Together with reference TRBV11-2 and TRBJ1-6, the CDR3 gives the full variable domain: EAGVAQSPRYKIIEKRQSVAFWCNPISGHATLYWYQQILGQGPKLLIQFQNNGVVDDSQLPKDRFSAERLKGVDSTLKIQPAKLEDSAVYLCASSWTGGRSPLHFGNGTRLTVT.

A single count supports this clone. The chain carries TRBV30 and TRBJ2-2; 8 bases line up with TRBD1. The germline V gene has CDR1 GTSNPN and CDR2 SVGIG (reference sequence). This CDR3 has 15 amino acids. After removal of 2 bases from V and 7 bases from J, the junction contained 9 bases not matched to a gene. The CDR3 region has the DNA TGTGCCTGGAGTTCCCGGACAGGGCGGAACGGGGAGCTGTTTTTT. Translated, it gives CAWSSRTGRNGELFF.

The J gene is TRBJ2-7, the V gene TRBV5-6, with D unresolved. The CDR3 is 13 amino acids. V was cut by 1 base and J by 6 bases, with 11 bases left in between. Per the germline V gene, CDR1 is SGHDT and CDR2 is YYEEEE. The CDR3 sequence is CASSLPSVSEQYF. Here the CDR3 DNA reads TGTGCCAGCAGCTTGCCCTCCGTATCCGAGCAGTACTTC. The full variable domain, completed using reference TRBV5-6 and TRBJ2-7, is DAGVTQSPTHLIKTRGQQVTLRCSPKSGHDTVSWYQQALGQGPQFIFQYYEEEERQRGNFPDRFSGHQFPNYSSELNVNALLLGDSALYLCASSLPSVSEQYFGPGTRLTVT.

The chain carries TRBV25-1 and TRBJ1-5; 7 bases map to TRBD1. Germline CDR1 is MGHDK and CDR2 is SYGVNS. CDR3 length: 12 residues. The J segment lost 6 bases and the V segment lost 6 bases, leaving 2 bases of the junction unmatched. CDR3 sequence: CASRTGIQPQHF. The CDR3 DNA follows: TGTGCCAGCAGGACAGGGATTCAGCCCCAGCATTTT.

On this clone: The junction departs from germline at one end; a sequencing error may be responsible. The V and J genes are TRBV7-2 and TRBJ2-3; D uncertain. This CDR3 contains 12 residues. Per the germline V gene, CDR1 is SGHTA and CDR2 is FQGNSA. CDR3 bases: TGTGCCAGCAGCCTTAGCACGGATACGCAGTATTTT. Translation: CASSLSTDTQYF.

The rearrangement links TRBV6-5 to TRBJ1-1; no clear D gene. The CDR3 has 13 residues. The V gene's germline CDR1 is MNHEY and CDR2 SVGAGI. The V end lost 2 bases, the J end lost 3 bases, and 7 bases lay between the germline ends. This CDR3 is CASSYDRDTEAFF. CDR3 DNA: TGTGCCAGCAGTTACGATCGGGACACTGAAGCTTTCTTT.

This sequence joins TRBV5-1 and TRBJ1-1, with D possibly matching TRBD1 (6 bases). CDR3 length equals 14 residues. V lost 4 bases, J lost 0 bases, and 10 bases lay in between. Germline V gene sequence: CDR1 SGHRS, CDR2 YFSETQ. This CDR3 is CASSGQSMNTEAFF. The CDR3 nucleotides are TGCGCCAGCAGCGGACAGTCCATGAACACTGAAGCTTTCTTT. Drawing the rest from reference TRBV5-1 and TRBJ1-1, the complete variable domain is KAGVTQTPRYLIKTRGQQVTLSCSPISGHRSVSWYQQTPGQGLQFLFEYFSETQRNKGNFPGRFSGRQFSNSRSEMNVSTLELGDSALYLCASSGQSMNTEAFFGQGTRLTVV.

The chain recombines TRBV10-3 with TRBJ2-1; TRBD2 might be the D (5 bases). The V end lost 7 bases, the J end lost 5 bases, and 9 bases lay between the germline ends. Germline V CDR1 and CDR2: ENHRY, SYGVKD. The CDR3 is made up of 12 amino acids. For the CDR3, the DNA is TGTGCCATCAAGGCGGGCAACAATGAGCAGTTCTTC. Translating it yields CAIKAGNNEQFF.

This clone was observed once. The V gene is TRBV20-1, the J gene TRBJ2-7; weak D call: TRBD1 (8 bases). The CDR3 length is 14 residues. V lost 3 bases to trimming and J lost 7 bases, with 19 bases between them. The germline gives CDR1 DFQATT, CDR2 SNEGSKA (reference sequence). As DNA, the CDR3 is TGCAGTGCTAGTGGTATGACAGGGGAGGGGGAGCAGTACTTC. Its protein product is CSASGMTGEGEQYF.

The chain uses TRBV5-5 and TRBJ1-1, with D hard to call. The CDR3 is made up of 13 amino acids. Germline CDR1 is SGHKS and CDR2 is YYEKEE (reference sequence). Trimming stripped 0 bases from V and 3 bases from J, with 6 bases between. The CDR3 DNA reads as TGTGCCAGCAGCTTGGCCAGTTACACTGAAGCTTTCTTT. Translation gives CASSLASYTEAFF.